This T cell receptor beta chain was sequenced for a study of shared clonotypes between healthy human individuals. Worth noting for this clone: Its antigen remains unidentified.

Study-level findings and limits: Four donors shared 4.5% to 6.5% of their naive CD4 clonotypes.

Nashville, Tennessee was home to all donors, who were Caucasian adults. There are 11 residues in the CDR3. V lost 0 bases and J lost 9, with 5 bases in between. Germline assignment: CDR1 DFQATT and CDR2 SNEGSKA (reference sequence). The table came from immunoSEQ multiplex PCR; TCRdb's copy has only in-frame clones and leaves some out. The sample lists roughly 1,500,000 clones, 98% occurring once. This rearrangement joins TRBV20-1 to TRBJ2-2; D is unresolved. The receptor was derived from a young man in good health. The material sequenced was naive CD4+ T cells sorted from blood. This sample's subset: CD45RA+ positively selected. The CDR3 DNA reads TGCAGTGCTAGAGAAACTAGGGAGCTGTTTTTT. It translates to CSARETRELFF.